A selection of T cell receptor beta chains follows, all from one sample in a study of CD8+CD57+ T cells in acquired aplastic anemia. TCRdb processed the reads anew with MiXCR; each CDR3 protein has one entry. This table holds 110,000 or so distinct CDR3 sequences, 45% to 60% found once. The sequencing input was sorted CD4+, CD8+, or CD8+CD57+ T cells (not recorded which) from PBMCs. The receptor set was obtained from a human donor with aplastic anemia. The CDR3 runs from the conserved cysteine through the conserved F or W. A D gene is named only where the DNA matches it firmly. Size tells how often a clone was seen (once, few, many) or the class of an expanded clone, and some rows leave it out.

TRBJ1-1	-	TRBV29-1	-	TGCAGCGTTGTAATACAGGACTACGGTGAAGCTTTCTTT	CSVVIQDYGEAFF
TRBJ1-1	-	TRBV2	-	TGTGCCAGCAGCGCAACAGGGAACACTGAAGCTTTCTTT	CASSATGNTEAFF
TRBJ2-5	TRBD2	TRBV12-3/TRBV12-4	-	TGTGCCAGCAGTAAGGCTCTAGCGGGAGCTGAGACCCAGTACTTC	CASSKALAGAETQYF
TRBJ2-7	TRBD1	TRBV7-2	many	TGTGCCAGCAGCTTAGCGGGACAGGGGTGGGCCTACGAGCAGTACTTC	CASSLAGQGWAYEQYF
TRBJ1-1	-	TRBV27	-	TGTGCCAGCAGTTTTGGGGGGGACGGCACTGAAGCTTTCTTT	CASSFGGDGTEAFF
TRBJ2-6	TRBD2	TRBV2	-	TGTGCCAGCAGTGTGACTAGCGGGGACGACGTCCTGACTTTC	CASSVTSGDDVLTF
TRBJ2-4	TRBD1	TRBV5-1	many	TGCGCCAGCGGGGTAGGGGGCGCCGCCAAAAACATTCAGTACTTC	CASGVGGAAKNIQYF
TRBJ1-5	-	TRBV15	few	TGTGCCACCAGCAGAGAGGGCGGCAATCAGCCCCAGCATTTT	CATSREGGNQPQHF
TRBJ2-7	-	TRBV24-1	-	TGTGCCACCAGTGATTCGCAGGGGAGAGGGGCCTACGAGCAGTACTTC	CATSDSQGRGAYEQYF
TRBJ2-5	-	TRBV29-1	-	TGCAGCGTGACTACCTACCAAGAGACCCAGTACTTC	CSVTTYQETQYF
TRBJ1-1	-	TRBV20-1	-	TGCAGAGCCCAGGGTACTGAAGCTTTCTTT	CRAQGTEAFF
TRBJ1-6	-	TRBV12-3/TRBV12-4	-	TGTGCCAGCAGTCCACCTACGGGGGGTGGCCCCCTCCACTTT	CASSPPTGGGPLHF
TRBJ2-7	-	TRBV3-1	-	TGTGCCAGCAGCCAAGCAGGAGGGGGAGGCGGGCAGTACTTC	CASSQAGGGGGQYF
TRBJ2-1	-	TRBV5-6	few	TGTGCCAGCAGCCCTGACACCTCTACCTACAATGAGCAGTTCTTC	CASSPDTSTYNEQFF
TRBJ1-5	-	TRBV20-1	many	TGCAGTGCTAGAAAGACAGGAGATAATAGCAATCAGCCCCAGCATTTT	CSARKTGDNSNQPQHF
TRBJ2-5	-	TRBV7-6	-	TGTGCCAGCAGCTTAGCCGTGACCCAGTACTTC	CASSLAVTQYF
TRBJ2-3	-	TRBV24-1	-	TGTGCCACCAGCAGGGACGGCGTCGGAGATACGCAGTATTTT	CATSRDGVGDTQYF
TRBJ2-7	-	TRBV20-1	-	TGCAGTGCTAGAGGCAGGGCTCAACTCGAGCAGTACTTC	CSARGRAQLEQYF
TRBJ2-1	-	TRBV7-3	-	TGTGCCAGTAGCTTAAGCGTTTGGAGCTCCTACAATGAGCAGTTCTTC	CASSLSVWSSYNEQFF
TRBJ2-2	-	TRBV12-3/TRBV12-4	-	TGTGCCAGCAGTTGGAGCGGGGAGCTGTTTTTT	CASSWSGELFF
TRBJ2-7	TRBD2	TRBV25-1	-	TGTGCCAGCAGTTTAGGGCTAGCGGGGCCCTCCTACGAGCAGTACTTC	CASSLGLAGPSYEQYF
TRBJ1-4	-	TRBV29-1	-	TGCAGCGTTGCGGGGGGGACCCCTAATGAAAAACTGTTTTTT	CSVAGGTPNEKLFF
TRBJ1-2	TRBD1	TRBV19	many	TGTGCCAGTACGGCGGGACAGGGGGCTCACGGGGGTGACTATGGCTACACCTTC	CASTAGQGAHGGDYGYTF
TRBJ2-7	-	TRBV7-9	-	TGTGCCAGCAGCTCCCCCTGGCTAACAGACGAGCAGTACTTC	CASSSPWLTDEQYF
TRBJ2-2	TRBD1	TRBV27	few	TGTGCCAGCAGGGACAGGAAGGCGGGCACCGGGGAGCTGTTTTTT	CASRDRKAGTGELFF
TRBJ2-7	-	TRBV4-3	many	TGCGCCAGCAGCTCAGGCTTGGAGGACTACGAGCAGTACTTC	CASSSGLEDYEQYF
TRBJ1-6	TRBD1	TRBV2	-	TGTGCCAGCAGCGACCGGGACAGGGCTTCACCCCTCCACTTT	CASSDRDRASPLHF
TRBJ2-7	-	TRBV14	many	TGTGCCAGCAGCCAAGATATCAGGGGTACCGAGCAGTACTTC	CASSQDIRGTEQYF
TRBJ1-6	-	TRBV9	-	TGTGCCAGCAGCGTAGGTGGGGCTGGGGATTCACCCCTCCACTTT	CASSVGGAGDSPLHF
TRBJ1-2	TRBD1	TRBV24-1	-	TGTGCCACCCAGGGGGAGGACTATGGCTACACCTTC	CATQGEDYGYTF
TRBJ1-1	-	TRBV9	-	TGTGCCAGCACGAAAGGTGGTATGGGAGAAGCTTTCTTT	CASTKGGMGEAFF
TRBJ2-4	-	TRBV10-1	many	TGCGCCAGCAGTACCGGAAGAAGCAAGGGCATTCAGTACTTC	CASSTGRSKGIQYF
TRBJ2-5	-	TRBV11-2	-	TGTGCCAGCAGCGTACAATACGGGGGTCAAGAGACCCAGTACTTC	CASSVQYGGQETQYF
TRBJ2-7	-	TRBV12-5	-	TGTGCTAGTGGTTACGACTACTACGAGCAGTACTTC	CASGYDYYEQYF
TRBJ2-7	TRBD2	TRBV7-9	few	TGTGCCAGCAGCTTAGTAGCGGGGTACGAGCAGTACTTC	CASSLVAGYEQYF
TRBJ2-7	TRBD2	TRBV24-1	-	TGTGCCATCACCAGCGGGAGCTCCTACGAGCAGTACTTC	CAITSGSSYEQYF
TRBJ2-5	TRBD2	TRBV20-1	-	TGCAGTGCTAGTCGAAGAGTAGCGGGAGGAGAGACCCAGTACTTC	CSASRRVAGGETQYF
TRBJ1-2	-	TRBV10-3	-	TGTGCCATCAGTGAAAACCCGACAGTCTATGGCTACACCTTC	CAISENPTVYGYTF
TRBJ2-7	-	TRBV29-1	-	TGCAGCGTTGAAGAAGCCAGGGGCTCCAGCTACGAGCAGTACTTC	CSVEEARGSSYEQYF
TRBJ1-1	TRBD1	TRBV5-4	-	TGTGCCGGACAGGGGATGAACACTGAAGCTTTCTTT	CAGQGMNTEAFF
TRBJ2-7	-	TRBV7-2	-	TGTGCCAGCAGCTTTGGCTATTTTTCCTACGAGCAGTACTTC	CASSFGYFSYEQYF
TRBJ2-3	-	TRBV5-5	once	TGTGCCAGCAGCTTAGTATGGGAGTTAGATACGCAGTATTTT	CASSLVWELDTQYF
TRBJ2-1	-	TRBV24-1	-	TGTGCCACCAGTGATAACCGGGACCGACCTTCCAGTGAGCAGTTCTTC	CATSDNRDRPSSEQFF
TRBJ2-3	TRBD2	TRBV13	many	TGTGCCAGCAGCACCGTCGGGGGGTGGTCAGATACGCAGTATTTT	CASSTVGGWSDTQYF
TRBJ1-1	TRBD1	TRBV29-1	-	TGCAGCGGCACACAGGGGGCCGGCACTGAAGCTTTCTTT	CSGTQGAGTEAFF
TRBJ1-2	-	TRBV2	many	TGTGCCAGCACCGGTGGAGGCCCCTATGGCTACACCTTC	CASTGGGPYGYTF
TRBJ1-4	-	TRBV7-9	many	TGTGCCAGCAGCTTATCTCAGGGCGGCAACGAAAAACTGTTTTTT	CASSLSQGGNEKLFF
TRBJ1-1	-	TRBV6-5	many	TGTGCCAGCAGTTACGAAGGGGGATGGGGCACTGAAGCTTTCTTT	CASSYEGGWGTEAFF
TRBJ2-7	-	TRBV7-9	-	TGTGCCAGCAGCTTGGGGCAGTTGGGGCAGTACTTC	CASSLGQLGQYF
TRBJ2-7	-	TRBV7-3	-	TGTGCCAGCAGCCCTCGCCAGGGAGAGCAGTACTTC	CASSPRQGEQYF
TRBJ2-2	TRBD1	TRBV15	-	TGTGCCACCAGCACCTCCTTTCGGACAGGGAACACCGGGGAGCTGTTTTTT	CATSTSFRTGNTGELFF
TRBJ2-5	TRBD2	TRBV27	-	TGTGCCAGCAGTTTGGTAGCGGGGGTTGAGACCCAGTACTTC	CASSLVAGVETQYF
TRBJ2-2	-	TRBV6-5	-	TGTGCCAGCAGTTACTCGACCAGGGACACCGGGGAGCTGTTTTTT	CASSYSTRDTGELFF
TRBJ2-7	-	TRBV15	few	TGTGCCACCAGTATTAGTAGGTCCTACGAGCAGTACTTC	CATSISRSYEQYF
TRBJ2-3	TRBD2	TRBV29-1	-	TGCAGCGTTGGGACTAGCGGGACCGATACGCAGTATTTT	CSVGTSGTDTQYF